This note documents a single T cell receptor beta chain sequence. Its specificity is unknown. The record originates from a study of T cell repertoires in cytomegalovirus infection. Study context: Selected CMV epitopes included recently identified HLA-C-restricted ones as well as well-studied HLA-B-restricted ones. Study-level results: Ex vivo responses were dominated by HLA-C-restricted CMV-specific TCR beta clonotypes.

Losses at the gene ends were 6 bases for V and 3 bases for J; bases not matched to a gene: 7. The CDR3 has 14 residues. Germline V gives CDR1 LGHNT, CDR2 FRNRAP. TCRdb re-derived calls from the reads in MiXCR, one entry per CDR3 protein. The profile shows around 430,000 distinct CDR3 sequences, 42% of them singletons. The material sequenced was cultured PBMCs, taken from culture after CMV antigen stimulation. This TCR was sampled from a human donor in good health (CMV status not recorded). Some clones in this sample may be carry-over from other donors' samples. V usage is TRBV12-5 and J usage is TRBJ2-5, with TRBD1 matching over 7 bases. CDR3 in amino acids: CASGLDTGEETQYF. In DNA, the CDR3 is TGTGCTAGTGGGCTTGACACAGGGGAAGAGACCCAGTACTTC.